This entry lists 13 T cell receptor beta chains sequenced from one sample in a study of cytomegalovirus exposure and HLA in healthy donors. It was with 60 Vbeta and 13 Jbeta primers that the PCR ran. Assay used: immunoSEQ multiplex PCR; TCRdb lists only in-frame clones, some missing. The profile shows roughly 220,000 clones, around 83% of them singletons. Sequenced: PBMCs. These receptors were taken from a woman aged 40 to 55 in good health and CMV-seronegative.

This clone was observed a handful of times. This chain links TRBV15 with TRBJ2-7; D is undetermined. CDR1 and CDR2 from the germline V gene are LNHNV and YYDKDF (reference sequence). The CDR3 loop spans 14 amino acids. V lost 3 bases, J lost 2 bases, and 11 bases lay in between. The CDR3 DNA reads as TGTGCCACCAGCAGTCCTCGGGTCGCCTACGAGCAGTACTTC. This encodes CATSSPRVAYEQYF.

The rearrangement uses TRBV5-6 and TRBJ2-5; 14 bases line up with TRBD2. This CDR3 comprises 16 residues. Germline values: CDR1 SGHDT, CDR2 YYEEEE. J was trimmed by 4 bases and V by 4 bases; bases with no gene match: 6. Written as DNA, the CDR3 is TGTGCCAGCAGCCAGGGACTAGCGGGAGAGGGAGAGACCCAGTACTTC. It encodes CASSQGLAGEGETQYF.

The chain combines TRBV9 with TRBJ2-1; 7 bases agree with TRBD2. In germline, CDR1 is SGDLS, CDR2 YYNGEE. This CDR3 spans 18 amino acids. Unmatched junction bases numbered 18, after V lost 3 bases and J lost 6 bases. The CDR3 DNA is TGTGCCAGCAGCGCGCCCGTCGGGTGGGGAGGGCCTTCCAATGAGCAGTTCTTC. This sequence encodes CASSAPVGWGGPSNEQFF.

This chain joins TRBV4-1 and TRBJ1-5, with 7 bases identical to TRBD1. V shed 1 base, J shed 5 bases, and the junction held 5 bases outside the gene matches. CDR1 and CDR2 (germline): MGHRA, YSYEKL. The CDR3 has 15 amino acids. This CDR3 is CASSQGQGRDQPQHF. In DNA, the CDR3 is TGCGCCAGCAGCCAAGGACAGGGAAGGGATCAGCCCCAGCATTTT.

This clone was counted a single time. The chain links TRBV5-6 to TRBJ2-7; D perhaps matches TRBD1 (5 bases). Trimming removed 4 bases from V and 2 bases from J, with 13 bases in between. CDR3 length: 14 amino acids. Per the germline V gene, CDR1 is SGHDT and CDR2 is YYEEEE. CDR3 bases: TGTGCCAGCAGCCATCGAGGACATACCTACGAGCAGTACTTC. Its protein is CASSHRGHTYEQYF.

The rearrangement links TRBV11-2 to TRBJ1-1; 7 nucleotides match TRBD1. CDR1 is SGHAT and CDR2 is FQNNGV in the germline V gene. Trimming at V came to 5 bases and at J to 8 bases, leaving 2 bases not matched to a gene. The CDR3 is made up of 11 amino acids. CDR3 DNA sequence: TGTGCCAGCAGCCCAGGGGGGGAAGCTTTCTTT. This codes for CASSPGGEAFF. Filled out from reference TRBV11-2 and TRBJ1-1, the complete variable domain reads EAGVAQSPRYKIIEKRQSVAFWCNPISGHATLYWYQQILGQGPKLLIQFQNNGVVDDSQLPKDRFSAERLKGVDSTLKIQPAKLEDSAVYLCASSPGGEAFFGQGTRLTVV.

This clone was counted only a few times. The chain employs TRBV27 and TRBJ2-1; the match to TRBD1 covers 9 bases. There are 14 residues in the CDR3. V was pared by 6 bases and J by 9 bases, with 9 bases of the junction left unmatched. Germline CDR1 reads MNHEY; CDR2 reads SMNVEV (reference sequence). As DNA, the CDR3 is TGTGCCAGCAGGTCCCTACAGGGGGCGTGTGAGCAGTTCTTC. It codes for CASRSLQGACEQFF.

V usage is TRBV5-6 and J usage is TRBJ2-1; TRBD2 matches at 7 bases. The CDR3 loop spans 16 amino acids. Trimming cost V 5 bases and J 5 bases; bases outside gene matches: 13. Germline values: CDR1 SGHDT, CDR2 YYEEEE. CDR3 amino acids: CASSPSGTHQNNEQFF. CDR3 in DNA: TGTGCCAGCAGTCCGAGCGGGACTCATCAAAACAATGAGCAGTTCTTC.

V is TRBV30 and J is TRBJ1-5; the D is unclear. The CDR3 runs to 14 residues. Germline assignment: CDR1 GTSNPN and CDR2 SVGIG (reference sequence). The germline V and J ends were trimmed by 0 bases and 2 bases, with 8 bases remaining between them. As DNA, the CDR3 is TGTGCCTGGAGTGTACTCACCGGCAATCAGCCCCAGCATTTT. Its translation is CAWSVLTGNQPQHF.

The V and J genes are TRBV29-1 and TRBJ1-3, with D unclear. Germline loops: CDR1 SQVTM, CDR2 ANQGSEA. The ends were cut back, 3 bases at V and 0 bases at J, with 6 bases in the middle. This CDR3 spans 13 amino acids. The CDR3: CSVERSSGNTIYF. Written as DNA, the CDR3 is TGCAGCGTTGAGAGATCCTCTGGAAACACCATATATTTT.

The chain couples TRBV10-2 to TRBJ1-5, with D unresolved. CDR3 size: 13 residues. V lost 2 bases and J lost 6, with 8 bases in between. CDR1 and CDR2 (germline): WSHSY, SAAADI. CDR3 amino acids: CASSEEGGQPQHF. CDR3 DNA: TGCGCCAGCAGTGAGGAGGGAGGTCAGCCCCAGCATTTT.

V gene TRBV11-2 combines with J gene TRBJ2-1; 9 bases line up with TRBD2. J was trimmed by 8 bases and V by 3 bases; bases with no gene match: 8. The CDR3 has 15 amino acids. The germline gives CDR1 SGHAT, CDR2 FQNNGV. Here the CDR3 reads CASSLGLASWDEQFF. Written as DNA, the CDR3 is TGTGCCAGCAGCTTGGGACTAGCCTCATGGGATGAGCAGTTCTTC.

Note on this clone: This specimen includes other DNA sequences encoding the same CDR3. This sequence joins TRBV2 and TRBJ2-7, with D hard to call. The CDR3 is 11 amino acids. Germline CDR1 and CDR2: SNHLY and FYNNEI. V lost 4 bases to trimming and J lost 3 bases, with 4 bases between them. CDR3 amino acids: CASSVSYEQYF. The DNA for the CDR3 is TGTGCCAGCAGTGTCAGCTACGAGCAGTACTTC.